The next 20 T cell receptor beta chains were all read from a single sample in a study of beta chain features in type 1 diabetes. General study results and limits: For Type 1 diabetes patients, all four CD4+ subsets carried TCRB CDR3s that were moderately but significantly shorter.

The isolated RNA, all of it, was reverse transcribed, so expressed TCRB transcripts were what got sequenced. TCRdb keeps only in-frame clones here, not all; method: immunoSEQ multiplex PCR. The profile shows roughly 340,000 clones, 10% to 15% of them singletons. Antigen specificity for these receptors is unknown. Sequencing was carried out using naive CD4+ T cells from blood. The receptors were gathered from a woman under 30 with type 1 diabetes.

This clone was detected a few times. The rearrangement links TRBV15 to TRBJ2-1, with D unresolved. Germline assignment: CDR1 LNHNV and CDR2 YYDKDF (reference sequence). The CDR3 consists of 13 residues. Trimming left V 0 bases short and J 10 bases short, with 10 bases between. The CDR3 reads CATSRDRVSEQFF. Written as DNA, the CDR3 is TGTGCCACCAGCAGAGATCGGGTTTCGGAGCAGTTCTTC. Supplemented by reference TRBV15 and TRBJ2-1, the full variable domain reads DAMVIQNPRYQVTQFGKPVTLSCSQTLNHNVMYWYQQKSSQAPKLLFHYYDKDFNNEADTPDNFQSRRPNTSFCFLDIRSPGLGDTAMYLCATSRDRVSEQFFGPGTRLTVL.

J is TRBJ2-2 and V is TRBV5-1; weak D call: TRBD1 (5 bases). Trimming shortened V by 4 bases and J by 6 bases, and 10 bases separated the two germline ends. The germline V gene has CDR1 SGHRS and CDR2 YFSETQ. The CDR3 totals 13 residues. The CDR3 region is CASSRQFPGELFF. Written as DNA, the CDR3 is TGCGCCAGCAGCCGACAGTTTCCCGGGGAGCTGTTTTTT.

This sequence joins TRBV11-2 and TRBJ2-5, with 10 bases matching TRBD1. The CDR3 is 15 residues long. Germline CDR1 and CDR2: SGHAT and FQNNGV. V shed 4 bases and J 4 bases; nucleotides not matched to a gene: 6. DNA for the CDR3: TGTGCCAGCAGCTCCCGGGACAGGGGCCGAGAGACCCAGTACTTC. It is translated as CASSSRDRGRETQYF.

The genes are TRBV14 and TRBJ2-7; no clear D gene. The V gene lost 0 bases and the J gene lost 5 bases, with 8 bases spanning the gap. This CDR3 spans 13 amino acids. Germline V lookup: CDR1 SGHDN, CDR2 FVKESK. The CDR3 is CASSQDRVHEQYF. As DNA, the CDR3 is TGTGCCAGCAGCCAAGATCGCGTTCACGAGCAGTACTTC.

This clone showed up just a few times. CDR3 in DNA: TGTGCCAGCACCGGGACTAGCGGGCCTCAAGAGACCCAGTACTTC. This encodes CASTGTSGPQETQYF. The rearrangement uses TRBV25-1 and TRBJ2-5, with 12 bases identical to TRBD2. V shed 7 bases, J shed 2 bases, and the junction held 5 bases outside the gene matches. The germline V gene encodes CDR1 MGHDK and CDR2 SYGVNS. The CDR3 covers 15 residues.

V and J are TRBV7-9 and TRBJ2-7; the D gene is possibly TRBD2 (6 bases). Germline V gene sequence: CDR1 SEHNR, CDR2 FQNEAQ (reference sequence). This CDR3 spans 16 amino acids. Trimming pared 3 bases from V and 7 bases from J, leaving 22 bases between. The CDR3 bases are TGTGCCAGCAGCTTTTCTCACGGGGGTATCTACGGGGAGCAGTACTTC. Its translation: CASSFSHGGIYGEQYF.

The sample holds a few counts of this clone. The genes are TRBV5-1 and TRBJ1-2, with D unresolved. The CDR3 has 13 amino acids. The V and J ends lost 6 bases and 6 bases respectively, with 15 bases between them. Per the germline V gene, CDR1 is SGHRS and CDR2 is YFSETQ. CDR3 sequence: CASTTFPEHGYTF. The CDR3 DNA reads as TGCGCCAGCACTACTTTCCCCGAACATGGCTACACCTTC.

This clone was observed a handful of times. The sample contains more than one DNA sequence encoding this CDR3. V usage is TRBV30 and J usage is TRBJ2-7; maybe TRBD1 (6 bases). The V gene lost 0 bases and the J gene lost 4 bases, with 7 bases spanning the gap. This CDR3 comprises 12 residues. The germline gives CDR1 GTSNPN, CDR2 SVGIG (reference sequence). The CDR3: CAWSVQGYEQYF. DNA for the CDR3: TGTGCCTGGAGTGTACAGGGTTACGAGCAGTACTTC.

V usage is TRBV5-6 and J usage is TRBJ1-1; the D is unclear. CDR1 and CDR2 (germline): SGHDT, YYEEEE. This CDR3 has 13 residues. The ends were cut back, 1 base at V and 3 bases at J, with 7 bases in the middle. The CDR3 DNA sequence: TGTGCCAGCAGCTTGTCTCCAGACACTGAAGCTTTCTTT. It yields the protein CASSLSPDTEAFF.

Only a few counts were recorded for this clone. The chain links TRBV18 to TRBJ1-5, with a possible D match to TRBD1 (6 bases). Germline lookup yields CDR1 KGHSH and CDR2 LQKENI. The CDR3 contains 16 residues. V was clipped by 2 bases and J by 4 bases, with 15 bases between them. The chain's CDR3 is CASSPAGANLNQPQHF. The CDR3 DNA reads TGTGCCAGCTCACCAGCAGGGGCAAACCTTAATCAGCCCCAGCATTTT.

The V gene is TRBV5-4, the J gene TRBJ2-7; 7 bases match TRBD1. The ends lost 1 base at V and 2 bases at J; junction bases unmatched: 6. This CDR3 is 15 amino acids long. Per germline, CDR1 SGHNT and CDR2 YYREEE (reference sequence). CDR3 in DNA: TGTGCCAGCAGCTTGCCCAGACAGGGTCCCTACGAGCAGTACTTC. This sequence encodes CASSLPRQGPYEQYF.

The chain carries TRBV18 and TRBJ1-5; tentative D call: TRBD1 (6 bases). V dropped 2 bases and J dropped 7 bases, with 15 bases sitting between them. The length of the CDR3 is 15 residues. Germline CDR1 KGHSH, CDR2 LQKENI. The CDR3 DNA sequence: TGTGCCAGCTCACCAATCACAGGGTCCAGCCAGCCCCAGCATTTT. This encodes CASSPITGSSQPQHF.

This clone was observed a handful of times. The chain joins TRBV28 to TRBJ2-1, with D maybe TRBD1 (6 bases). Per the germline V gene, CDR1 is MDHEN and CDR2 is SYDVKM. The CDR3 totals 14 residues. Trimming took off 3 bases at V and 3 bases at J, with 9 bases between the two ends. The CDR3 bases are TGTGCCAGCAGTTTTCCAGGGGACTACAATGAGCAGTTCTTC. Its translation: CASSFPGDYNEQFF.

This clone was seen a few times. CDR3 residues: CASSPDHGTGPYEQYF. The CDR3 DNA reads TGTGCCAGCAGCCCAGACCACGGGACAGGCCCCTACGAGCAGTACTTC. The genes are TRBV27 and TRBJ2-7; 8 nucleotides align to TRBD1. The germline gives CDR1 MNHEY, CDR2 SMNVEV (reference sequence). The CDR3 consists of 16 residues. Trimming at V came to 6 bases and at J to 2 bases, leaving 12 bases not matched to a gene.

V is TRBV5-1 and J is TRBJ2-7, with D possibly matching TRBD2 (6 bases). V gave up 1 base and J gave up 4 bases, with 12 bases separating them. CDR1 and CDR2 from the germline V gene are SGHRS and YFSETQ. The CDR3 length is 14 residues. The CDR3 sequence is CASSLSTGVYEQYF. As DNA, the CDR3 is TGCGCCAGCAGCTTGTCCACGGGAGTTTACGAGCAGTACTTC.

V usage is TRBV9 and J usage is TRBJ1-1; a possible D gene is TRBD1 (5 bases). Germline-derived CDR1 and CDR2 are SGDLS and YYNGEE. The CDR3 has 15 amino acids. Trimming removed 3 bases at V and 0 bases at J, with 12 bases between. CDR3 DNA sequence: TGTGCCAGCAGCGGCGGGGCCTCCATGAACACTGAAGCTTTCTTT. Translating gives CASSGGASMNTEAFF.

About this clone: Other DNA sequences of this sample code for an identical CDR3. The CDR3 DNA reads TGTGCCAGCAGCCTGCAGGGGAACACTGAAGCTTTCTTT. Amino acids: CASSLQGNTEAFF. The rearrangement joins TRBV25-1 to TRBJ1-1; a weak D match, TRBD1 (5 bases). Per germline, CDR1 MGHDK and CDR2 SYGVNS. The CDR3 totals 13 residues. The ends were cut back, 6 bases at V and 1 base at J, with 9 bases in the middle.

This sequence joins TRBV4-1 and TRBJ2-1; possibly TRBD1 for D (5 bases). The germline V and J ends were trimmed by 4 bases and 8 bases, with 21 bases remaining between them. The CDR3 is 16 amino acids. The germline gives CDR1 MGHRA, CDR2 YSYEKL. The DNA for the CDR3 is TGCGCCAGCAGCCCGAAGGGGTGGACGGTAAGGGATGAGCAGTTCTTC. The encoded protein is CASSPKGWTVRDEQFF.

This clone was seen only a few times. This chain uses TRBV21-1 with TRBJ2-1; the table calls TRBD1, which could not be checked here. TRBV21-1 is recorded as a pseudogene. The CDR3 totals 17 residues. CDR3 amino acids: CASSKGGRGYSYNEQFF. CDR3 nucleotides: TGTGCCAGCAGCAAAGGAGGAAGGGGCTACTCCTACAATGAGCAGTTCTTC.

The rearrangement links TRBV25-1 to TRBJ2-5; 8 bases are a match to TRBD1. The junction had 3 bases not matched to a gene; V was cut back by 6 bases and J by 0 bases. Germline V CDR1 and CDR2: MGHDK, SYGVNS. CDR3 length: 14 residues. This CDR3 reads CASSKDRDQETQYF. The CDR3 region has the DNA TGTGCCAGCAGCAAGGACAGGGACCAAGAGACCCAGTACTTC.